The clone carrying this TCR beta chain is medium-sized within its sample. No antigen is known for it. PBMC samples from each donor numbered at least one pre-ART and at least two post-ART. Specimens retained about 0.95-11 million cryopreserved PBMC preceding DNA extraction. This sample was taken from a study of long-term antiretroviral therapy in people with HIV. Germline V CDR1 and CDR2: LGHNA, YNFKEQ. Unmatched junction bases numbered 1, after V lost 0 bases and J lost 3 bases. This CDR3 has 15 amino acids. immunoSEQ v3.0 was run at survey level. Sequenced by immunoSEQ multiplex PCR; TCRdb stores in-frame clones only, minus some. The data contain over 35,000 clones, approximately 94% of them seen just once; the ten biggest clones take up 2% to 2.5%. Study-wide points: Clones showing expansion before ART dominated the repertoire at all time points. Controls showed broader CDR3 length ranges than did the HIV repertoires.

This TCR came from a young man with HIV. The source material was unsorted PBMCs, sampled 9 to 9.5 years after starting antiretroviral therapy. The genes are TRBV4-2 and TRBJ2-1, with 8 bases lining up with TRBD2. In DNA, the CDR3 is TGTGCCAGCAGCCAAGAGCGGGGGGACTACAATGAGCAGTTCTTC. It translates to CASSQERGDYNEQFF.